This T cell receptor (beta chain) stems from a study of cytotoxic CD8 clonotypes in ibrutinib-treated CLL. Across the study: By median around 74 months, about twelve had progressed and approximately 15 stayed remitted; responses had been 2 complete and about 25 partial.

To note about this clone: The antigen remains unidentified.

The CDR3 is 14 amino acids. Germline V gene data show CDR1 as KGHSH and CDR2 as LQKENI. The J segment lost 5 bases and the V segment lost 2 bases, leaving 6 bases of the junction unmatched. Whole-study findings and limits: Public clonotypes (which were uncommon) either contracted or remained stable on treatment. Higher circulating CD8+ T-cell counts strongly accompanied higher baseline clonality, above age-matched healthy donors.

The assay was immunoSEQ multiplex PCR, and TCRdb's table has in-frame clones only and misses some. This table holds 150,000 or so clones, roughly four fifths found once. The source of this sequence is a human donor with chronic lymphocytic leukemia. Sequences were derived from PBMCs, sampled after 12 months of ibrutinib treatment. The J gene is TRBJ2-7, the V gene TRBV18, with 7 bases lining up with TRBD1. The CDR3 reads CASSPSHRGNEQYF. CDR3 DNA sequence: TGTGCCAGCTCACCATCGCACAGGGGCAACGAGCAGTACTTC.